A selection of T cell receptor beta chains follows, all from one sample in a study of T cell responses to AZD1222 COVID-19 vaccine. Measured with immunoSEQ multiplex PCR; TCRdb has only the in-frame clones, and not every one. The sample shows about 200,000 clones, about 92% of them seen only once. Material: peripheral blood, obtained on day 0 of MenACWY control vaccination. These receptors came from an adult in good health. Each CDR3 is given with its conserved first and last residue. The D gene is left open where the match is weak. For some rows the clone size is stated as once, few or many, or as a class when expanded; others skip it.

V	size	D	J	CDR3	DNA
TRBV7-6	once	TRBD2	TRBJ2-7	CASSLEERGSSYEQYF	TGTGCCAGCAGCTTAGAGGAGCGGGGGTCCTCCTACGAGCAGTACTTC
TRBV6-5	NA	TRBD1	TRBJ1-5	CASSSGGQPQHF	TGTGCCAGCAGTTCAGGGGGTCAGCCCCAGCATTTT
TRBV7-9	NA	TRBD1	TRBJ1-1	CASSLGTGVEAFF	TGTGCCAGCAGCTTGGGAACAGGGGTGGAAGCTTTCTTT
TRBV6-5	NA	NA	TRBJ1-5	CASSYTRNQPQHF	TGTGCCAGCAGTTACACGAGAAATCAGCCCCAGCATTTT
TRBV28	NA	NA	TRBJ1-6	CASSAIGRGSNSPLHF	TGTGCCAGCTCAGCTATTGGACGGGGGTCAAATTCACCCCTCCACTTT
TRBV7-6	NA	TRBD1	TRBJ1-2	CASSPGTGTGTNYGYTF	TGTGCCAGCAGCCCTGGAACCGGGACAGGGACGAACTATGGCTACACCTTC
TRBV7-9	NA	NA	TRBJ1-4	CASSSDRRRNEKLFF	TGTGCCAGCAGCTCCGACAGGAGGAGGAATGAAAAACTGTTTTTT
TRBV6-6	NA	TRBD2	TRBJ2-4	CASSPGLAGGTPAKNIQYF	TGTGCCAGCAGTCCCGGACTAGCGGGGGGGACACCAGCCAAAAACATTCAGTACTTC
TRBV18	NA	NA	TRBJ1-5	CASSSPGTNQPQHF	TGTGCCAGCTCATCGCCAGGAACTAATCAGCCCCAGCATTTT
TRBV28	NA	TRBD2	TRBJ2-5	CASNSGGGRTQYF	TGTGCCAGCAACTCGGGGGGTGGTAGGACCCAGTACTTC
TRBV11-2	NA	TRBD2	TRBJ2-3	CASSFLAGGQDTQYF	TGTGCCAGCAGCTTCCTAGCGGGGGGGCAAGATACGCAGTATTTT
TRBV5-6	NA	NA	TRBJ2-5	CASSGQGGTGLMETQYF	TGTGCCAGCAGCGGGCAGGGGGGTACGGGTCTTATGGAGACCCAGTACTTC
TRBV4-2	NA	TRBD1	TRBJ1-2	CASSQSIRDSYGYTF	TGTGCCAGCAGCCAGTCGATCCGGGACAGCTATGGCTACACCTTC
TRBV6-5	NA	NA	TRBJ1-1	CASRKGGTEAFF	TGTGCCAGCAGAAAAGGGGGGACTGAAGCTTTCTTT
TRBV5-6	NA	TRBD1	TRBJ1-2	CASSDRGHGYTF	TGTGCCAGCAGCGACAGGGGGCACGGCTACACCTTC
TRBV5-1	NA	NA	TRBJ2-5	CASSFGRVETQYF	TGCGCCAGCAGCTTCGGGCGCGTGGAGACCCAGTACTTC
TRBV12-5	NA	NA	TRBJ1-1	CASATGPNTEAFF	TGTGCTAGTGCGACCGGTCCAAACACTGAAGCTTTCTTT
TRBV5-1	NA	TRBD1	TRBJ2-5	CASSPGAGGMETQYF	TGCGCCAGCAGCCCTGGGGCAGGGGGTATGGAGACCCAGTACTTC
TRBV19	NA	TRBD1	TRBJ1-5	CASSIGQGRPNQPQHF	TGTGCCAGTAGTATAGGACAGGGGCGCCCCAATCAGCCCCAGCATTTT
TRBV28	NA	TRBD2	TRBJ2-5	CASSLPSGGPQETQYF	TGTGCCAGCAGTTTACCTAGCGGGGGACCCCAAGAGACCCAGTACTTC
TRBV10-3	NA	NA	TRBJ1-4	CAISGGINEKLFF	TGTGCCATCAGTGGGGGAATTAATGAAAAACTGTTTTTT
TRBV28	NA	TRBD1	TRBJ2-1	CASSFVGQGRDEQFF	TGTGCCAGCAGTTTTGTGGGACAGGGTAGAGATGAGCAGTTCTTC
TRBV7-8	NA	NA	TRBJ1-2	CASSTNTGNGYTF	TGTGCCAGCAGCACAAACACAGGGAATGGCTACACCTTC
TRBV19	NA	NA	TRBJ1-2	CASSIVTGYGYTF	TGTGCCAGTAGTATCGTGACGGGGTATGGCTACACCTTC
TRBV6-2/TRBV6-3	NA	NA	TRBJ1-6	CASSYVAGRNSPLHF	TGTGCCAGCAGTTACGTGGCGGGAAGAAATTCACCCCTCCACTTT
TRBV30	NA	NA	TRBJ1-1	CAWRRGYTEAFF	TGTGCCTGGAGGAGAGGGTACACTGAAGCTTTCTTT
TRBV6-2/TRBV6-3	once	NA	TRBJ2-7	CASSYSTGGSTYEQYF	TGTGCCAGCAGTTACTCGACGGGTGGTAGCACCTACGAGCAGTACTTC
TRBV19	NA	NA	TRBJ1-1	CASSKGGLNTEAFF	TGTGCCAGTAGTAAAGGGGGGTTAAACACTGAAGCTTTCTTT
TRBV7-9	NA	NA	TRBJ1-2	CASSLGPDYGYTF	TGTGCCAGCAGCCTCGGACCGGACTATGGCTACACCTTC
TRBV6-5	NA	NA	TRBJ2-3	CASSYTGTSPDTQYF	TGTGCCAGCAGTTACACCGGGACAAGCCCAGATACGCAGTATTTT
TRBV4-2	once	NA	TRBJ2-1	CASSQERSQGNNEQFF	TGTGCCAGCAGCCAAGAAAGGAGCCAGGGAAACAATGAGCAGTTCTTC
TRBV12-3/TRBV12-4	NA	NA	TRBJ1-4	CASSRRPERLFF	TGTGCCAGCAGCCGACGCCCCGAGCGACTGTTTTTT
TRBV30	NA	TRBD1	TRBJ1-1	CAWGTEKGTEAFF	TGTGCCTGGGGGACAGAGAAGGGCACTGAAGCTTTCTTT
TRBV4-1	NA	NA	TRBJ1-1	CASSHSLGKTTEAFF	TGCGCCAGCAGCCACTCCCTGGGGAAAACCACTGAAGCTTTCTTT
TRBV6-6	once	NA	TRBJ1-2	CASSYGGADYGYTF	TGTGCCAGCAGTTACGGGGGGGCCGACTATGGCTACACCTTC
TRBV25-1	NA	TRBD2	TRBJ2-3	CASSPSTSGATDTQYF	TGTGCCAGCAGTCCATCGACTAGCGGGGCCACAGATACGCAGTATTTT
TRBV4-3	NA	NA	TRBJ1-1	CASSQDYGGSYTEAFF	TGCGCCAGCAGCCAAGATTACGGGGGATCATACACTGAAGCTTTCTTT
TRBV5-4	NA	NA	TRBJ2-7	CASRHWGSYEQYF	TGTGCCAGCAGACACTGGGGATCCTACGAGCAGTACTTC
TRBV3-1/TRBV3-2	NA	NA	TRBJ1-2	CASSQAAECTF	TGTGCCAGCAGCCAGGCGGCTGAGTGCACCTTC
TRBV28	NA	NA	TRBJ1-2	CASSLSSLQGSGYTF	TGTGCCAGCAGTTTATCCAGCTTACAGGGAAGTGGCTACACCTTC
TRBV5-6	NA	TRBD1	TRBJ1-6	CASSLEAGGLVGSPLHF	TGTGCCAGCAGCTTGGAGGCAGGGGGATTGGTCGGTTCACCCCTCCACTTT
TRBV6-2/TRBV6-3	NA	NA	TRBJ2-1	CASSPPQRHNEQFF	TGTGCCAGCAGCCCTCCTCAGCGACACAATGAGCAGTTCTTC
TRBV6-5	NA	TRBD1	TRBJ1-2	CASGDRGTPHYGYTF	TGTGCCAGCGGGGACAGGGGGACTCCGCACTATGGCTACACCTTC
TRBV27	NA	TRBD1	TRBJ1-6	CASSRTGLNSPLHF	TGTGCCAGCAGTAGGACAGGCCTAAATTCACCCCTCCACTTT
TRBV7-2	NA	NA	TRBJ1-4	CASSPDRPNEKLFF	TGTGCCAGCAGTCCTGACAGACCTAATGAAAAACTGTTTTTT
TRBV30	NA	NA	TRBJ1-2	CAWSPDGYYGYTF	TGTGCCTGGAGTCCGGACGGCTACTATGGCTACACCTTC
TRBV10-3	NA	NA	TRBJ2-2	CAISEAVGGHHGELFF	TGTGCCATCAGTGAGGCGGTGGGGGGGCATCACGGGGAGCTGTTTTTT
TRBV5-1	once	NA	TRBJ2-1	CASSLAGPHNEQFF	TGCGCCAGCAGCCTGGCTGGTCCCCACAATGAGCAGTTCTTC
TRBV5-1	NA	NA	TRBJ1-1	CASRPSGGNTEAFF	TGCGCCAGCAGACCCTCGGGGGGGAACACTGAAGCTTTCTTT
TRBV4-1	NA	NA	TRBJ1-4	CASSQDLGRAEKLFF	TGCGCCAGCAGCCAAGACCTTGGCAGGGCTGAAAAACTGTTTTTT
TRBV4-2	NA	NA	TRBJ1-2	CASSPYYGYTF	TGTGCCAGCAGCCCCTACTATGGCTACACCTTC
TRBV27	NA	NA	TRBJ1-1	CASSNRVKQGGGTEAFF	TGTGCCAGCAGTAACAGAGTCAAACAGGGTGGGGGCACTGAAGCTTTCTTT
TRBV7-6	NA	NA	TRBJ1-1	CASSLASTGNTEAFF	TGTGCCAGCAGCTTAGCGAGCACAGGGAACACTGAAGCTTTCTTT
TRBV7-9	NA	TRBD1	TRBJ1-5	CASSSDTGANQPQHF	TGTGCCAGCAGCTCGGACACAGGGGCCAATCAGCCCCAGCATTTT
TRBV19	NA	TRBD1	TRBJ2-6	CASTPRQGSGANVLTF	TGTGCCAGTACCCCTCGACAGGGCTCTGGGGCCAACGTCCTGACTTTC
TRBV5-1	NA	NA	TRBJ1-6	CASSLGQTNSPLHF	TGCGCCAGCAGCTTGGGACAGACTAATTCACCCCTCCACTTT
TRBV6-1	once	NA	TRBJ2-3	CASSEALLVAVSTDTQYF	TGTGCCAGCAGTGAAGCGCTTCTTGTAGCGGTTAGCACAGATACGCAGTATTTT
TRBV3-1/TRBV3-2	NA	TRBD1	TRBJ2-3	CASSQQTGADTQYF	TGTGCCAGCAGCCAGCAAACAGGGGCAGATACGCAGTATTTT